Below are 25 T cell receptor beta chains sequenced from a single sample in a study of low-dose radiotherapy and immunotherapy resistance in tumors. Primers used for first-strand cDNA, a TRAV- and TRBV-specific set, covered both alpha and beta chains. Over 20 PCR cycles, TCRs were amplified from a constant-region primer and V-primer adapter. Via MiXCR, TCRdb re-called the reads, giving one row per CDR3 protein. The table lists tens of thousands of distinct CDR3 sequences, about a sixth of them singletons. Time point here: before trial treatment. The sample consisted of PBMCs, taken before treatment. Receptor source: a male donor with prostate cancer.

This clonotype was found many times. The rearrangement joins TRBV7-2 to TRBJ2-3, with D possibly matching TRBD2 (5 bases). Germline V gene data show CDR1 as SGHTA and CDR2 as FQGNSA. The CDR3 totals 13 residues. V lost 4 bases and J 2 bases, leaving 7 bases between the germline ends. The DNA of the CDR3 is TGTGCCAGCAGCTCGGGGATCACAGATACGCAGTATTTT. Protein: CASSSGITDTQYF.

This clonotype was counted at least ten times. The rearrangement uses TRBV30 and TRBJ2-4; D gene uncertain. CDR3 length: 13 residues. CDR1 and CDR2 (germline): GTSNPN, SVGIG (reference sequence). V shed 5 bases and J shed 1 base, with 9 bases lying between them. The CDR3 nucleotides read TGTGCCTGGTCATCGGCGGCCAAAAACATTCAGTACTTC. This encodes CAWSSAAKNIQYF.

Many counts were recorded for this clonotype. This chain connects TRBV2 to TRBJ2-3; TRBD2 aligns across 11 bases. The CDR3 is made up of 14 amino acids. V lost 9 bases and J lost 5; bases outside the gene matches: 7. From germline, CDR1 is SNHLY and CDR2 FYNNEI. CDR3 nucleotides: TGTGCCAGACAATCACTAGCGGGAGAAGATACGCAGTATTTT. Protein: CARQSLAGEDTQYF.

The chain recombines TRBV20-1 with TRBJ2-3; 7 positions agree with TRBD2. CDR1 DFQATT and CDR2 SNEGSKA come from the germline V gene (reference sequence). The CDR3 totals 15 residues. Trimming removed 3 bases from V and 1 base from J; junction bases left unmatched: 7. CDR3 protein: CSARIGLGRTDTQYF. In nucleotides, the CDR3 is TGCAGTGCTAGGATTGGACTAGGTCGCACAGATACGCAGTATTTT.

The chain recombines TRBV13 with TRBJ1-4; 8 bases match TRBD1. Germline V gene sequence: CDR1 PRHDT, CDR2 FYEKMQ (reference sequence). The ends lost 6 bases at V and 4 bases at J; junction bases unmatched: 7. This CDR3 region has 15 residues. CDR3 sequence (DNA): TGTGCCAGCAGGGAAACAGGGGGGATTAATGAAAAACTGTTTTTT. It is translated as CASRETGGINEKLFF.

This clonotype has ten or more counts. The chain couples TRBV7-9 to TRBJ1-2; 7 bases map to TRBD1. This CDR3 region has 12 residues. CDR1 and CDR2 from the germline V gene are SEHNR and FQNEAQ (reference sequence). V shed 5 bases, J shed 6 bases, and the junction held 3 bases outside the gene matches. CDR3 loop: CASSQGTDGYTF. CDR3 in DNA: TGTGCCAGCAGCCAGGGGACAGATGGCTACACCTTC.

This clonotype was counted many times. The chain links TRBV12-3 or TRBV12-4 to TRBJ1-1; unclear D gene. The V and J ends lost 5 bases and 0 bases respectively, with 10 bases between them. The length of the CDR3 is 14 residues. The CDR3 reads CASSPNAMNTEAFF. The CDR3 DNA is TGTGCCAGCAGTCCTAACGCGATGAACACTGAAGCTTTCTTT.

The sample holds many counts of this clonotype. The V gene is TRBV29-1, the J gene TRBJ2-3; D ambiguous. The V end was cut by 4 bases, the J end by 9 bases, with 8 bases between. The CDR3 length is 10 residues. The germline V gene encodes CDR1 SQVTM and CDR2 ANQGSEA. The CDR3 DNA is TGCAGCGTTGGTTTACCCACGCAGTATTTT. As protein: CSVGLPTQYF.

This clonotype came up many times. The J gene is TRBJ2-1, the V gene TRBV5-1; 15 nucleotides agree with TRBD2. Germline V gene data show CDR1 as SGHRS and CDR2 as YFSETQ. This CDR3 is built from 17 residues. The junction had 7 bases not matched to a gene; V was cut back by 4 bases and J by 5 bases. The CDR3 DNA is TGCGCCAGCAGCCTGGGACTAGCGGGGGGTAATAACAATGAGCAGTTCTTC. Translation gives CASSLGLAGGNNNEQFF.

This clonotype was detected ten times or more. The chain couples TRBV20-1 to TRBJ2-1; 10 bases fit TRBD2. The CDR3 is made up of 15 amino acids. V shed 3 bases, J shed 6 bases, and the junction held 8 bases outside the gene matches. Germline V CDR1 and CDR2: DFQATT, SNEGSKA (reference sequence). CDR3 residues: CSARWGAGGFNEQFF. CDR3 DNA sequence: TGCAGTGCTAGGTGGGGAGCGGGGGGGTTCAATGAGCAGTTCTTC.

This clonotype was counted ten times or more. The CDR3 spells CSAIGLAGGSYEQYF. DNA for the CDR3: TGCAGTGCTATTGGACTAGCGGGGGGCTCCTACGAGCAGTACTTC. V usage is TRBV20-1 and J usage is TRBJ2-7, with 14 bases identical to TRBD2. Germline CDR1 and CDR2: DFQATT and SNEGSKA (reference sequence). J lost 0 bases, V lost 4 bases, and 2 bases had no gene match. There are 15 residues in the CDR3.

This clonotype was observed at least ten times. The chain recombines TRBV12-3 or TRBV12-4 with TRBJ2-7, with 7 bases fitting TRBD2. There are 13 residues in the CDR3. The trim removed 7 bases at V and 9 bases at J, leaving 12 bases unmatched. CDR3 sequence: CASTRTSNPRQYF. DNA for the CDR3: TGTGCCAGCACCCGGACTAGTAACCCACGGCAGTACTTC.

This clonotype came up many times. The rearrangement uses TRBV12-3 or TRBV12-4 and TRBJ2-2; 8 bases are a match to TRBD2. This CDR3 contains 14 residues. Trimming removed 5 bases from V and 7 bases from J; junction bases left unmatched: 6. CDR3: CASSRSGGGGELFF. In DNA, the CDR3 is TGTGCCAGCAGTCGCAGCGGGGGAGGCGGGGAGCTGTTTTTT.

This clonotype was observed at least ten times. The chain links TRBV18 to TRBJ2-1; maybe TRBD1 (6 bases). The CDR3 loop spans 15 amino acids. The germline V and J ends were trimmed by 3 bases and 2 bases, with 11 bases remaining between them. The germline CDR1 and CDR2 sequences are KGHSH and LQKENI. CDR3 sequence reads: CASSPSWGPYNEQFF. The CDR3 coding sequence is TGTGCCAGCTCACCCTCGTGGGGGCCCTACAATGAGCAGTTCTTC.

This clonotype was counted at least ten times. The chain joins TRBV5-1 to TRBJ1-2, with D unclear. Trimming took 0 bases from V and 5 from J, leaving 14 bases between them. The CDR3 runs 15 residues. Germline V gives CDR1 SGHRS, CDR2 YFSETQ. The CDR3 DNA follows: TGCGCCAGCAGCTTGGAGGGCTTTCCCGTTTATGGCTACACCTTC. This sequence encodes CASSLEGFPVYGYTF. Complete variable domain (other parts from reference TRBV5-1 and TRBJ1-2): KAGVTQTPRYLIKTRGQQVTLSCSPISGHRSVSWYQQTPGQGLQFLFEYFSETQRNKGNFPGRFSGRQFSNSRSEMNVSTLELGDSALYLCASSLEGFPVYGYTFGSGTRLTVV.

This clonotype has ten or more counts. V usage is TRBV4-1 and J usage is TRBJ2-5, with 9 nucleotides matching TRBD2. The CDR3 has 16 residues. J was trimmed by 5 bases and V by 6 bases; bases with no gene match: 13. Germline V CDR1 and CDR2: MGHRA, YSYEKL. The CDR3 DNA reads as TGCGCCAGCAGTCCCTTGCGGGGGGGCACTATTGAGACCCAGTACTTC. Encoded protein: CASSPLRGGTIETQYF.

This clonotype was observed at least ten times. CDR3 region: CASRTGTATYEQYF. The CDR3 DNA reads as TGTGCCAGCAGGACCGGGACAGCGACCTACGAGCAGTACTTC. V and J are TRBV6-2 or TRBV6-3 and TRBJ2-7, with 7 bases aligning to TRBD1. V shed 6 bases and J 2 bases; nucleotides not matched to a gene: 7. The CDR3 totals 14 residues. Germline V gene lookup returns CDR1 MNHEY and CDR2 SVGEGT.

This clonotype was counted a few times. This chain links TRBV6-8 with TRBJ2-2; 10 bases align to TRBD1. The CDR3 totals 13 residues. J gave up 6 bases and V 5 bases, and 0 bases lay outside the gene matches. Per the germline V gene, CDR1 is MNHGY and CDR2 is SAAAGT. Here the CDR3 reads CASSGTGAGELFF. Here the CDR3 DNA reads TGTGCCAGCAGTGGGACAGGGGCCGGGGAGCTGTTTTTT.

This clonotype was found many times. V gene TRBV5-1 combines with J gene TRBJ1-2, with TRBD1 matching 11 bases. Germline assignment: CDR1 SGHRS and CDR2 YFSETQ. The CDR3 totals 13 residues. Trimming cost V 3 bases and J 6 bases; bases outside gene matches: 1. The CDR3 loop is CASSWTGGDGYTF. DNA of the CDR3: TGCGCCAGCAGCTGGACAGGGGGCGATGGCTACACCTTC.

In its sample, this clonotype was seen many times. The V gene is TRBV19, the J gene TRBJ1-5; weak D call: TRBD1 (6 bases). The CDR3 spans 14 residues. V gave up 8 bases and J gave up 1 base, with 12 bases separating them. Germline CDR1 reads LNHDA; CDR2 reads SQIVND (reference sequence). This CDR3 is CASGGGGSNQPQHF. As DNA, the CDR3 is TGTGCCAGTGGGGGGGGCGGGAGCAATCAGCCCCAGCATTTT.

This clonotype has a count of ten or more. The rearrangement uses TRBV5-4 and TRBJ2-7; the match to TRBD2 covers 7 bases. Per the germline V gene, CDR1 is SGHNT and CDR2 is YYREEE (reference sequence). V shed 4 bases, J shed 0 bases, and the junction held 7 bases outside the gene matches. The length of the CDR3 is 15 residues. CDR3 DNA sequence: TGTGCCAGCAGCCCAGAGCGGGGTCTCTCCTACGAGCAGTACTTC. Encoded protein: CASSPERGLSYEQYF.

The CDR3 DNA sequence: TGTGCCAGCAGCCCCGGGACGCCTAGCTCCTACGAGCAGTACTTC. Its translation: CASSPGTPSSYEQYF. The V call is TRBV6-5, the J call TRBJ2-7; perhaps D is TRBD1 or TRBD2 (5 bases each). CDR3 length: 15 amino acids. From germline, CDR1 is MNHEY and CDR2 SVGAGI. The V end lost 6 bases, the J end lost 0 bases, and 15 bases lay between the germline ends.

The rearrangement joins TRBV28 to TRBJ1-2, with unresolved D. Germline V lookup: CDR1 MDHEN, CDR2 SYDVKM. The CDR3 is 17 amino acids. Trimming removed 1 base at V and 0 bases at J, with 15 bases between. CDR3 sequence (DNA): TGTGCCAGCAGTTTATACTCTAGGGCTTACTCTAACTATGGCTACACCTTC. The encoded protein is CASSLYSRAYSNYGYTF.

The chain is built from TRBV2 and TRBJ1-5, with D uncertain. From germline, CDR1 is SNHLY and CDR2 FYNNEI. V lost 6 bases, J lost 1 base, and 7 bases lay in between. There are 13 residues in the CDR3. The CDR3 bases are TGTGCCAGCAGGGGTTTGAGCAATCAGCCCCAGCATTTT. It yields the protein CASRGLSNQPQHF.

This clonotype was detected ten times or more. The chain has TRBV2 and TRBJ2-7; no clear D gene. V lost 6 bases and J lost 6, with 9 bases in between. In germline, CDR1 is SNHLY, CDR2 FYNNEI. This CDR3 is 11 amino acids long. The CDR3, as DNA: TGTGCCAGCAGCATCCGGGCCGAGCAGTACTTC. Its protein is CASSIRAEQYF.